This passage covers 13 T cell receptor beta chains from one sample sequenced in a study of OX40 agonist ivuxolimab in advanced cancers. Sequencing used immunoSEQ multiplex PCR; TCRdb keeps in-frame clones, though not all of them. The sample records about 34,000 clones, roughly 80% being singletons. Source: CD4+ or CD8+ T cells sorted from blood, taken in a trial of the OX40 agonist ivuxolimab. The receptors were sampled from an adult with an advanced solid tumor such as melanoma, head and neck, liver or kidney cancer.

The V call is TRBV29-1, the J call TRBJ1-2, with a possible D match to TRBD1 (6 bases). The CDR3 extends over 14 amino acids. The V gene's germline CDR1 is SQVTM and CDR2 ANQGSEA. V lost 7 bases, J lost 2 bases, and 17 bases lay in between. The CDR3 here is CSATGGRGNYGYTF. The DNA of the CDR3 is TGCAGCGCAACCGGCGGCAGGGGCAACTATGGCTACACCTTC.

J is TRBJ2-7 and V is TRBV19; 8 bases fit TRBD1. V shed 5 bases and J 3 bases; nucleotides not matched to a gene: 3. The germline V gene encodes CDR1 LNHDA and CDR2 SQIVND (reference sequence). The CDR3 contains 13 residues. CDR3 amino acids: CASSEGTGYEQYF. In nucleotides, the CDR3 is TGTGCCAGTAGTGAAGGGACAGGCTACGAGCAGTACTTC.

The chain employs TRBV11-2 and TRBJ1-2; TRBD1 agrees at 8 bases. The germline V gene encodes CDR1 SGHAT and CDR2 FQNNGV. The CDR3 length is 15 residues. The junction had 7 bases not matched to a gene; V was cut back by 3 bases and J by 4 bases. The CDR3 DNA reads as TGTGCCAGCAGCTTGCAGGGGGCTGGGGGCTATGGCTACACCTTC. It yields the protein CASSLQGAGGYGYTF.

This chain uses TRBV9 with TRBJ2-5; D gene uncertain. CDR1 and CDR2 from the germline V gene are SGDLS and YYNGEE. The V end was cut by 3 bases, the J end by 2 bases, with 26 bases between. The CDR3 spans 19 residues. The chain's CDR3 is CASSGDFGPHRPLQETQYF. The CDR3 DNA reads as TGTGCCAGCAGCGGAGACTTCGGACCACACCGCCCCTTGCAAGAGACCCAGTACTTC.

The V and J genes are TRBV5-1 and TRBJ2-5, with D perhaps TRBD2 (5 bases). This CDR3 comprises 13 residues. From germline, CDR1 is SGHRS and CDR2 YFSETQ. V lost 1 base to trimming and J lost 3 bases, with 7 bases between them. The CDR3 nucleotides are TGCGCCAGCAGCTTGAACGGGGAAGAGACCCAGTACTTC. Translating gives CASSLNGEETQYF. Filled out from reference TRBV5-1 and TRBJ2-5, the complete variable domain reads KAGVTQTPRYLIKTRGQQVTLSCSPISGHRSVSWYQQTPGQGLQFLFEYFSETQRNKGNFPGRFSGRQFSNSRSEMNVSTLELGDSALYLCASSLNGEETQYFGPGTRLLVL.

The chain has TRBV27 and TRBJ2-5; D not certain. The CDR3 is made up of 13 amino acids. Germline V CDR1 and CDR2: MNHEY, SMNVEV (reference sequence). The ends were cut back, 2 bases at V and 7 bases at J, with 11 bases in the middle. The CDR3 reads CASSLNLRGTQYF. The CDR3 DNA reads as TGTGCCAGCAGTTTAAACCTCCGAGGGACCCAGTACTTC.

This clone showed up just a few times. The chain joins TRBV6-1 to TRBJ1-5; TRBD1 might be the D (5 bases). The CDR3 runs to 15 residues. With 2 bases removed from V and 0 bases from J, the gap between germline ends came to 8 bases. Looked up from germline, CDR1 is MNHNS and CDR2 is SASEGT. Written as DNA, the CDR3 is TGTGCCAGCAGTGAAAGACAGAATAGCAATCAGCCCCAGCATTTT. This codes for CASSERQNSNQPQHF.

The chain uses TRBV4-3 and TRBJ1-6; TRBD1 matches at 9 bases. The CDR3 contains 16 residues. Germline CDR1 reads LGHNA; CDR2 reads YSLEER. J gave up 9 bases and V 5 bases, and 11 bases lay outside the gene matches. CDR3 amino acids: CASSTRTGAGSSPLHF. CDR3 DNA sequence: TGCGCCAGCAGCACCCGGACAGGGGCAGGTAGTTCACCCCTCCACTTT.

The chain couples TRBV7-7 to TRBJ2-5, with TRBD1 matching 7 bases. From germline, CDR1 is SSHAT and CDR2 FNYEAQ (reference sequence). The CDR3 is 14 amino acids. J lost 2 bases, V lost 6 bases, and 6 bases had no gene match. The CDR3 DNA follows: TGTGCCAGCAGTCCTGACAGGGTACAAGAGACCCAGTACTTC. Translating gives CASSPDRVQETQYF.

This clone was observed a single time. This chain links TRBV29-1 with TRBJ2-7; D remains unclear. The V gene's germline CDR1 is SQVTM and CDR2 ANQGSEA. The CDR3 sequence is 13 residues long. V lost 7 bases, J lost 6 bases, and 19 bases lay in between. This CDR3 reads CSASDTLRGEQYF. Written as DNA, the CDR3 is TGCAGCGCCTCCGACACACTTCGAGGCGAGCAGTACTTC.

The chain has TRBV7-9 and TRBJ1-1; D is perhaps TRBD1 (5 bases). CDR1 and CDR2 from the germline V gene are SEHNR and FQNEAQ (reference sequence). V shed 3 bases and J shed 4 bases, with 6 bases lying between them. The CDR3 has 12 residues. CDR3 nucleotides: TGTGCCAGCAGCTTCCAGGGCACTGAAGCTTTCTTT. It yields the protein CASSFQGTEAFF.

The chain uses TRBV29-1 and TRBJ2-4; 9 bases line up with TRBD1. The CDR3 is made up of 15 amino acids. Germline lookup yields CDR1 SQVTM and CDR2 ANQGSEA. V lost 3 bases, J lost 6 bases, and 9 bases stayed unmatched. The CDR3 DNA is TGCAGCGTTGATGGGACAGGGTCTAAGAGAAACATTCAGTACTTC. Amino acid sequence: CSVDGTGSKRNIQYF.

The chain carries TRBV7-2 and TRBJ2-7, with D unclear. This CDR3 region has 13 residues. From germline, CDR1 is SGHTA and CDR2 FQGNSA. The V gene lost 0 bases and the J gene lost 6 bases, with 9 bases spanning the gap. The CDR3: CASSLASLREQYF. DNA of the CDR3: TGTGCCAGCAGCTTAGCCAGCCTACGCGAGCAGTACTTC.